The 9 T cell receptor beta chains given below trace back to one sample, sequenced in a study of T cell repertoires in cytomegalovirus infection. From the reads, TCRdb called clonotypes with MiXCR, one entry per CDR3 protein. The data hold roughly 320,000 distinct CDR3 sequences, with 9.5% observed a single time. The sequenced material came from PBMCs. Receptors originate from a human donor in good health (CMV status not recorded). Some clones in this sample may be carry-over from other donors' samples.

This rearrangement joins TRBV28 to TRBJ2-7, with D perhaps TRBD2 (5 bases). The CDR3 contains 14 residues. Germline-derived CDR1 and CDR2 are MDHEN and SYDVKM. V lost 5 bases to trimming and J lost 4 bases, with 15 bases between them. The CDR3 DNA is TGTGCCAGCAGTCAAACGGACGGGAAGTACGAGCAGTACTTC. It is translated as CASSQTDGKYEQYF.

Many counts were recorded for this clonotype. This chain joins TRBV12-3 or TRBV12-4 and TRBJ2-7; 7 bases match TRBD2. This CDR3 contains 11 residues. The V gene end was trimmed by 8 bases and the J gene end by 6 bases; junction bases not matched to a gene: 4. The chain's CDR3 is CASAGEGEQYF. CDR3 bases: TGTGCCAGCGCGGGGGAGGGCGAGCAGTACTTC.

V and J are TRBV12-3 or TRBV12-4 and TRBJ2-7; D remains ambiguous. The CDR3 length is 11 residues. V was trimmed by 3 bases and J by 5 bases, leaving 5 bases between them. The CDR3, as DNA: TGTGCCAGCAGTTTTGCGGACGAGCAGTACTTC. This sequence encodes CASSFADEQYF.

In this sample, this clonotype turned up many times. The genes are TRBV6-5 and TRBJ2-4; 8 nucleotides align to TRBD2. This CDR3 is built from 16 residues. V lost 5 bases to trimming and J lost 6 bases; unmatched junction nucleotides: 12. Looked up from germline, CDR1 is MNHEY and CDR2 is SVGAGI. The CDR3 loop is CASSTTGTRGINIQYF. CDR3 nucleotides: TGTGCCAGCAGTACGACCGGGACTAGAGGAATAAACATTCAGTACTTC.

This clonotype was counted ten times or more. J is TRBJ2-1 and V is TRBV4-3; 10 nucleotides line up with TRBD2. Germline V CDR1 and CDR2: LGHNA, YSLEER. This CDR3 has 16 amino acids. The ends lost 0 bases at V and 6 bases at J; junction bases unmatched: 5. The CDR3 DNA reads TGCGCCAGCAGCCAAGATCAAACTAGCGGGACCAATGAGCAGTTCTTC. It translates to CASSQDQTSGTNEQFF.

Comments on this clonotype: A clone one base away is much larger, so this may be a read error. The chain carries TRBV7-2 and TRBJ2-1, with a possible D match to TRBD2 (5 bases). The CDR3 has 12 residues. Germline-derived CDR1 and CDR2 are SGHTA and FQGNSA. The CDR3 region is CASSEGGVKRYF. CDR3 in DNA: TGTGCCAGCAGCGAAGGAGGCGTGAAACGGTACTTC.

This chain links TRBV11-2 with TRBJ2-2; D gene unclear. V was shortened by 7 bases and J by 7 bases, with 13 bases between the two germline ends. CDR1 SGHAT and CDR2 FQNNGV come from the germline V gene. The CDR3 consists of 13 residues. The CDR3 reads CASTYGLGGELFF. Here the CDR3 DNA reads TGTGCCAGCACCTACGGGCTGGGCGGGGAGCTGTTTTTT.

V gene TRBV4-3 combines with J gene TRBJ2-2; 7 nucleotides agree with TRBD1. Germline loops: CDR1 LGHNA, CDR2 YSLEER. J lost 6 bases, V lost 3 bases, and 10 bases had no gene match. The CDR3 has 16 amino acids. The CDR3 here is CASSHADRARAGELFF. CDR3 bases: TGCGCCAGCAGCCATGCCGACAGGGCTAGAGCCGGGGAGCTGTTTTTT.

V gene TRBV6-2 or TRBV6-3 combines with J gene TRBJ1-1; the D is unclear. With 2 bases removed from V and 10 bases from J, the gap between germline ends came to 11 bases. CDR1 and CDR2 (germline): MNHEY, SVGEGT. This CDR3 has 12 residues. The CDR3 protein is CASSYPAGGAFF. DNA of the CDR3: TGTGCCAGCAGTTACCCCGCCGGTGGAGCTTTCTTT.